Following are 5 T cell receptor beta chains from one sample sequenced in a study of OX40 agonist ivuxolimab in advanced cancers. The method was immunoSEQ multiplex PCR; TCRdb's version includes in-frame clones alone and lacks a portion of them. The sample includes some 150,000 clones, 90% seen only once; the top ten take 1.1%. The input for sequencing was CD4+ or CD8+ T cells sorted from blood, taken in a trial of the OX40 agonist ivuxolimab. These receptors originate from an adult with an advanced solid tumor such as melanoma, head and neck, liver or kidney cancer.

This clone was picked up one time. The rearrangement links TRBV27 to TRBJ1-1; D may be TRBD1 (5 bases). The CDR3 spans 14 residues. The V end was cut by 6 bases, the J end by 0 bases, with 11 bases between. CDR1 is MNHEY and CDR2 is SMNVEV in the germline V gene (reference sequence). CDR3 in DNA: TGTGCCAGCAGGGTGGGGCATATGAACACTGAAGCTTTCTTT. Residues: CASRVGHMNTEAFF.

The genes are TRBV28 and TRBJ1-5, with D perhaps matching TRBD1 (5 bases). V gave up 2 bases and J gave up 9 bases, with 5 bases separating them. Germline CDR1 reads MDHEN; CDR2 reads SYDVKM. The CDR3 length is 11 residues. DNA for the CDR3: TGTGCCAGCAGTTTAGGGGGGCCCCAGCATTTT. Translated, it gives CASSLGGPQHF.

The rearrangement joins TRBV28 to TRBJ2-2, with D perhaps being TRBD1 or TRBD2 (6 bases each). The CDR3 has 12 amino acids. Germline values: CDR1 MDHEN, CDR2 SYDVKM. The V end lost 11 bases, the J end lost 7 bases, and 14 bases lay between the germline ends. CDR3 in DNA: TGTGCCGTCGGAGGGGGACACGGGGAGCTGTTTTTT. Its translation: CAVGGGHGELFF.

The rearrangement joins TRBV5-1 to TRBJ2-5; maybe TRBD2 (5 bases). The last part of the DNA fits TRBJ2-7 better; the J call may be wrong. This CDR3 contains 13 residues. Germline V gives CDR1 SGHRS, CDR2 YFSETQ. The CDR3, as DNA: TGCGCCAGCAGCTTGGAGTCCGGGATCGAGCAGTACTTC. Amino acids: CASSLESGIEQYF.

The chain has TRBV6-5 and TRBJ2-7; TRBD1 matches at 7 bases. The CDR3 covers 14 residues. The junction had 3 bases not matched to a gene; V was cut back by 2 bases and J by 2 bases. Germline V gene data show CDR1 as MNHEY and CDR2 as SVGAGI. CDR3: CASSYGQATYEQYF. CDR3 coding DNA: TGTGCCAGCAGTTACGGACAGGCGACCTACGAGCAGTACTTC.